The rows below give T cell receptor beta chains drawn from one sample of a study of T-cell reconstitution after alpha-beta-depleted transplantation in children. One entry per CDR3 protein results from TCRdb running MiXCR on the PCR reads. The sample contains around 700,000 distinct CDR3 sequences, around 13% of which appear only once. The sequenced sample was PBMCs, obtained before TCRalphabeta/CD19-depleted stem cell transplant. The receptors come from a girl aged 2-10 years with congenital amegakaryocytic thrombocytopenia, due to receive a stem cell transplant. Both conserved end residues are part of each CDR3. Fields, in order: V gene, D gene, clone size, J gene, CDR3 protein, CDR3 DNA. D genes are given only for firm matches. Clone size, where shown, is once, few, many, or a class for clones that have expanded.

TRBV5-1,TRBD1,many,TRBJ2-1,CASSRQGVGLDEQFF,TGCGCCAGCAGCCGGCAGGGGGTTGGGTTGGATGAGCAGTTCTTC
TRBV7-9,NA,many,TRBJ2-2,CASSQTTLNTGELFF,TGTGCCAGCAGCCAGACTACCCTGAACACCGGGGAGCTGTTTTTT
TRBV20-1,NA,many,TRBJ1-2,CSARRGADGYTF,TGCAGTGCTAGGCGAGGGGCGGATGGCTACACCTTC
TRBV30,NA,NA,TRBJ2-3,CAWSGGVDTQYF,TGTGCCTGGAGCGGAGGGGTAGATACGCAGTATTTT
TRBV2,NA,NA,TRBJ2-7,CATREISHEQYF,TGTGCCACCAGGGAGATTTCCCACGAGCAGTACTTC
TRBV7-2,TRBD1,many,TRBJ1-2,CASRPTGTYGYTF,TGTGCCAGCAGGCCGACAGGGACGTATGGCTACACCTTC
TRBV5-1,NA,many,TRBJ2-1,CASSTGPVDEQFF,TGCGCCAGCAGCACCGGACCTGTGGATGAGCAGTTCTTC
TRBV25-1,NA,many,TRBJ2-1,CASSERGAYNEQFF,TGTGCCAGCAGTGAAAGGGGGGCCTACAATGAGCAGTTCTTC
TRBV5-1,NA,NA,TRBJ1-6,CASSLSPESPLHF,TGCGCCAGCAGCTTGAGCCCTGAAAGTCCCCTCCACTTT
TRBV20-1,TRBD1,NA,TRBJ2-7,CSARAVFGTGGAEQYF,TGCAGTGCTAGAGCGGTATTTGGGACAGGGGGTGCCGAGCAGTACTTC
TRBV18,NA,NA,TRBJ2-7,CASSPPGAFPRNEQYF,TGTGCCAGCTCACCACCGGGAGCGTTCCCCCGGAACGAGCAGTACTTC
TRBV5-1,TRBD1,many,TRBJ2-1,CASTAGQGYHEQFF,TGCGCCAGCACCGCGGGACAGGGTTATCATGAGCAGTTCTTC
TRBV30,NA,many,TRBJ2-2,CAWSSGIDTGELFF,TGTGCCTGGAGTTCGGGAATCGACACCGGGGAGCTGTTTTTT
TRBV20-1,NA,few,TRBJ2-2,CSASLAGYTGELFF,TGCAGTGCTAGTTTGGCGGGTTACACCGGGGAGCTGTTTTTT
TRBV11-2,TRBD2,NA,TRBJ2-1,CASSLGLRASGNEQFF,TGTGCCAGCAGCTTGGGCCTTAGGGCTAGCGGAAATGAGCAGTTCTTC
TRBV29-1,NA,many,TRBJ1-1,CSVEVGGNTEAFF,TGCAGCGTTGAAGTCGGGGGGAACACTGAAGCTTTCTTT
TRBV5-6,NA,NA,TRBJ2-7,CASSLPLTRWAGSYEQYF,TGTGCCAGCAGCTTACCCCTTACGAGGTGGGCCGGCTCCTACGAGCAGTACTTC
TRBV3-1,NA,many,TRBJ2-3,CASSHSPDSGTDTQYF,TGTGCCAGCAGCCATTCTCCGGACTCCGGAACAGATACGCAGTATTTT
TRBV7-2,TRBD2,NA,TRBJ2-7,CASSQTSGSGNEQYF,TGTGCCAGCAGCCAAACTAGCGGGAGTGGAAACGAGCAGTACTTC
TRBV20-1,TRBD1,many,TRBJ2-7,CSASPDRASSYEQYF,TGCAGTGCTAGCCCTGACAGGGCTTCCTCCTACGAGCAGTACTTC
TRBV11-1,TRBD2,many,TRBJ2-5,CASSLGKTSRYQETQYF,TGTGCCAGCAGCTTAGGAAAGACTAGCCGTTACCAAGAGACCCAGTACTTC
TRBV12-3/TRBV12-4,NA,many,TRBJ2-3,CASSFSPLAHRTDTQYF,TGTGCCAGCAGTTTCAGTCCTCTAGCACACCGCACAGATACGCAGTATTTT
TRBV9,NA,many,TRBJ1-4,CASSPPGAREKLFF,TGTGCCAGCAGCCCCCCGGGGGCGAGGGAAAAACTGTTTTTT
TRBV7-6,TRBD2,many,TRBJ2-1,CASSLNPAGVNNEQFF,TGTGCCAGCAGTTTAAACCCAGCGGGAGTCAACAATGAGCAGTTCTTC
TRBV20-1,TRBD1,few,TRBJ2-3,CSAWDSGGRPDTQYF,TGCAGTGCCTGGGATTCAGGGGGCCGCCCAGATACGCAGTATTTT
TRBV28,NA,NA,TRBJ1-5,CASSLAGAIQNSNQPQHF,TGTGCCAGCAGTTTAGCAGGGGCGATTCAGAATAGCAATCAGCCCCAGCATTTT
TRBV21-1,NA,many,TRBJ2-2,CASILRRNTGELFF,TGTGCCAGCATCCTCCGGCGCAACACCGGGGAGCTGTTTTTT
TRBV5-5,NA,many,TRBJ2-1,CASSFLSQVSYNEQFF,TGTGCCAGCAGCTTCTTAAGTCAGGTTTCCTACAATGAGCAGTTCTTC
TRBV7-2,NA,NA,TRBJ1-5,CASSLPGAELYQPQHF,TGTGCCAGCAGCCTCCCGGGGGCAGAGCTTTATCAGCCCCAGCATTTT